These T cell receptor beta chains were read from a single sample in a study of identical twins. TCRdb reprocessed the 5' RACE reads via MiXCR and lists one record per CDR3 protein. The sample holds 350,000 to 450,000 distinct CDR3 sequences; less than 20% are singletons and the top ten take 10% to 15%. Sequencing input: naive T cells sorted from blood. All receptors derive from a man between 45 and 60 years old in good health. Each CDR3 is given with its conserved first and last residue. The D gene is left open where the match is weak. Size is omitted from some rows. Given values are once, few, many or a class for expanded clones.

V	length	size	D	J	DNA	CDR3
TRBV5-1	15	NA	NA	TRBJ2-3	TGCGCCAGCAGCTTGGACAGGGCCGCTGGGAGTACGCAGTATTTT	CASSLDRAAGSTQYF
TRBV12-3/TRBV12-4	13	many	NA	TRBJ2-5	TGTGCCAGCAGAAGCCCGAGTCAAGAGACCCAGTACTTC	CASRSPSQETQYF
TRBV6-5	16	few	TRBD2	TRBJ2-3	TGTGCCAGCAGTTGGGGCGGAGCGGGAGGCACAGATACGCAGTATTTT	CASSWGGAGGTDTQYF
TRBV6-1	19	many	NA	TRBJ2-2	TGTGCCAGCAGCCACAGCGGGGTGGCCCTGCGGGGGCTGGCCGGGGAGCTGTTTTTT	CASSHSGVALRGLAGELFF
TRBV7-9	17	NA	TRBD2	TRBJ2-7	TGTGCCAGCAGCTTATCGTCCTCCCTCGGGAGGGCCGACGAGCAGTACTTC	CASSLSSSLGRADEQYF
TRBV6-1	15	many	NA	TRBJ1-4	TGTGCCAGCAGCCACGCGGGGACGGTAATAGAAAAACTGTTTTTT	CASSHAGTVIEKLFF
TRBV13	16	many	TRBD2	TRBJ2-3	TGTGCCAGCAGCCTTCGGACTAGCGGGGAAACAGATACGCAGTATTTT	CASSLRTSGETDTQYF
TRBV15	15	few	TRBD1	TRBJ2-1	TGTGCCACCAGCAGAGCGGGCGGACAGGGGAATGAGCAGTTCTTC	CATSRAGGQGNEQFF
TRBV12-3/TRBV12-4	14	NA	NA	TRBJ2-5	TGTGCCAGCAGTTCGGCCGACAGTAGGGAGACCCAGTACTTC	CASSSADSRETQYF
TRBV12-3/TRBV12-4	16	NA	TRBD2	TRBJ2-3	TGTGCCAGCGGTAGCGGGAGGGCCCCGTCGGCAGATACGCAGTATTTT	CASGSGRAPSADTQYF
TRBV11-2	18	NA	NA	TRBJ1-2	TGTGCCAGCAGCTTAGTCCCCTTAATTGTCAGTTCCCGTATTGGCTACACCTTC	CASSLVPLIVSSRIGYTF
TRBV19	14	few	NA	TRBJ2-3	TGTGCCAGTAGGGGTGCTAGTATAACAGATACGCAGTATTTT	CASRGASITDTQYF
TRBV20-1	20	many	NA	TRBJ1-5	TGCAGTGCTAGAGATCTATACGGCAGGGGAGTCCGTAATAGCAATCAGCCCCAGCATTTT	CSARDLYGRGVRNSNQPQHF
TRBV5-1	15	NA	NA	TRBJ2-2	TGCGCCAGCAGCTTGGTTGGTCAGAACACCGGGGAGCTGTTTTTT	CASSLVGQNTGELFF
TRBV5-1	16	few	TRBD1	TRBJ2-7	TGCGCCAGCACTCTAGGAGTTGGACAGGGGTCCTACGAGCAGTACTTC	CASTLGVGQGSYEQYF
TRBV20-1	12	NA	NA	TRBJ2-3	TGCAGTGCTCTGGGGTTAGGAGATACGCAGTATTTT	CSALGLGDTQYF
TRBV15	14	NA	TRBD2	TRBJ2-7	TGTGCCACCAGCGAAAGAGCGGGAGTCTACGAGCAGTACTTC	CATSERAGVYEQYF
TRBV12-3/TRBV12-4	17	NA	TRBD1	TRBJ2-2	TGTGCCAGCAGTTTAGCGCGCTTACAGGGGGCCACCGGGGAGCTGTTTTTT	CASSLARLQGATGELFF
TRBV28	16	many	NA	TRBJ2-3	TGTGCCAGCAGTCCCTATGAGGGTGCAGGCACAGATACGCAGTATTTT	CASSPYEGAGTDTQYF
TRBV12-3/TRBV12-4	17	many	TRBD2	TRBJ2-3	TGTGCCAGCAGCGGGCTAGCGGGGCCCCCGCGCACAGATACGCAGTATTTT	CASSGLAGPPRTDTQYF
TRBV5-1	14	few	TRBD1	TRBJ2-7	TGCGCCAGCAGCGAAGGGGACAGTTCCTACGAGCAGTACTTC	CASSEGDSSYEQYF
TRBV20-1	14	NA	TRBD1	TRBJ2-7	TGCAGTGCTAGAGACGGGACAGGGGTGGGCGAGCAGTACTTC	CSARDGTGVGEQYF
TRBV7-9	13	many	NA	TRBJ2-1	TGTGCCAGCAGCTTGATTCTGGGGGATGAGCAGTTCTTC	CASSLILGDEQFF
TRBV20-1	16	NA	NA	TRBJ1-5	TGCAGTGCTAGAGAATCGGGGAGGGGCGGCAATCAGCCCCAGCATTTT	CSARESGRGGNQPQHF
TRBV12-3/TRBV12-4	13	many	NA	TRBJ2-7	TGTGCCAGCAGCTTACCGGGGAACTACGAGCAGTACTTC	CASSLPGNYEQYF
TRBV12-3/TRBV12-4	15	NA	TRBD1	TRBJ1-5	TGTGCCAGCAGCTCCGGGACAGCGAACAATCAGCCCCAGCATTTT	CASSSGTANNQPQHF
TRBV5-4	15	few	TRBD1	TRBJ2-7	TGTGCCAGCAGCATGTTGGACAGGGTCCCGGGTGAGCAGTACTTC	CASSMLDRVPGEQYF
TRBV30	15	few	TRBD2	TRBJ2-7	TGTGCCTGGAGTATACCGTCGGGGGGCTCCTACGAGCAGTACTTC	CAWSIPSGGSYEQYF
TRBV5-1	16	many	NA	TRBJ1-4	TGCGCCAGCAGCTTGCAACCGTCTCAGGATAATGAAAAACTGTTTTTT	CASSLQPSQDNEKLFF
TRBV10-3	14	many	TRBD2	TRBJ2-3	TGTGCCATCAGTTTAGCGGGAGGCACAGATACGCAGTATTTT	CAISLAGGTDTQYF
TRBV25-1	11	many	NA	TRBJ2-7	TGTGCCAGCAGTGAATACGGCGAGCAGTACTTC	CASSEYGEQYF
TRBV7-9	15	NA	TRBD2	TRBJ2-1	TGTGCCAGCGAGCTAGGAGCGGGGTTCTACAATGAGCAGTTCTTC	CASELGAGFYNEQFF
TRBV12-3/TRBV12-4	15	NA	TRBD1	TRBJ2-7	TGTGCCAGCAGTTTGGGGCAGGGGGCTTACTACGAGCAGTACTTC	CASSLGQGAYYEQYF
TRBV4-3	20	NA	NA	TRBJ2-1	TGCGCCAGCAGCCAAGAAGTAGTGCAGTGGGCCAGGCGAACCTACAATGAGCAGTTCTTC	CASSQEVVQWARRTYNEQFF
TRBV6-1	14	NA	NA	TRBJ2-7	TGTGCCAGCAGTATAATGGGCGGATACTACGAGCAGTACTTC	CASSIMGGYYEQYF
TRBV10-3	16	NA	NA	TRBJ2-3	TGTGCCATCAGTGAGGAGGCGGGGAAGGGCACAGATACGCAGTATTTT	CAISEEAGKGTDTQYF
TRBV6-2/TRBV6-3	15	many	NA	TRBJ2-1	TGTGCCAGCAGCCACCTTGGGGGGATATCCAATGAGCAGTTCTTC	CASSHLGGISNEQFF
TRBV12-3/TRBV12-4	14	few	NA	TRBJ2-2	TGTGCCAGCAGTTTAAACAGAGACACCGGGGAGCTGTTTTTT	CASSLNRDTGELFF
TRBV20-1	16	many	TRBD2	TRBJ2-3	TGCAGTGCTAGAGATTTATCAAGCGGGGGACCAGATACGCAGTATTTT	CSARDLSSGGPDTQYF
TRBV6-2/TRBV6-3	15	many	NA	TRBJ2-1	TGTGCCAGCAGGGTACGACCTAGCTCCTACAATGAGCAGTTCTTC	CASRVRPSSYNEQFF
TRBV20-1	15	few	TRBD2	TRBJ2-1	TGCAGTGCTAGAGACCCCATACTAGCGGGAAAGGAGCAGTTCTTC	CSARDPILAGKEQFF
TRBV6-5	13	many	NA	TRBJ2-5	TGTGCCAGCAGTTACACCAGGGTAGAGACCCAGTACTTC	CASSYTRVETQYF
TRBV20-1	13	NA	NA	TRBJ2-7	TGCAGTGCTAGAGGGGGCGGACCCGGGGAGCAGTACTTC	CSARGGGPGEQYF
TRBV7-9	15	once	TRBD2	TRBJ2-1	TGTGCCAGCAGTAGAAGCGGGGGGCGGCGGAATGAGCAGTTCTTC	CASSRSGGRRNEQFF
TRBV27	17	few	NA	TRBJ2-5	TGTGCCAGCAGTTTAACCCCGACCCACGTACTACAAGAGACCCAGTACTTC	CASSLTPTHVLQETQYF
TRBV20-1	13	many	NA	TRBJ2-1	TGCAGTGCTAGAGGGGACACTTACAATGAGCAGTTCTTC	CSARGDTYNEQFF
TRBV5-1	13	NA	NA	TRBJ2-7	TGCGCCAGCAGTAAGGAGAACTCCTACGAGCAGTACTTC	CASSKENSYEQYF
TRBV18	15	few	NA	TRBJ2-7	TGTGCCAGCTCCGTCAGCCAGGGGAACTCCTACGAGCAGTACTTC	CASSVSQGNSYEQYF
TRBV3-1	16	NA	NA	TRBJ2-1	TGTGCCAGCCCCCCTCCTCCAGGGGAGGCCTACAATGAGCAGTTCTTC	CASPPPPGEAYNEQFF
TRBV4-1	14	NA	NA	TRBJ2-3	TGCGCCAGCAGCCAGATTGCTAGCACAGATACGCAGTATTTT	CASSQIASTDTQYF
TRBV12-3/TRBV12-4	13	few	NA	TRBJ2-1	TGTGCCAGCAGTTTGAGGAGTTTTCATGAGCAGTTCTTC	CASSLRSFHEQFF
TRBV5-1	16	NA	NA	TRBJ2-5	TGCGCCAGCAGCTTGACGGTGCGGGGAAGCCAAGAGACCCAGTACTTC	CASSLTVRGSQETQYF
TRBV7-9	9	NA	NA	TRBJ1-2	TGTGCCGGGGGGTATGGCTACACCTTC	CAGGYGYTF